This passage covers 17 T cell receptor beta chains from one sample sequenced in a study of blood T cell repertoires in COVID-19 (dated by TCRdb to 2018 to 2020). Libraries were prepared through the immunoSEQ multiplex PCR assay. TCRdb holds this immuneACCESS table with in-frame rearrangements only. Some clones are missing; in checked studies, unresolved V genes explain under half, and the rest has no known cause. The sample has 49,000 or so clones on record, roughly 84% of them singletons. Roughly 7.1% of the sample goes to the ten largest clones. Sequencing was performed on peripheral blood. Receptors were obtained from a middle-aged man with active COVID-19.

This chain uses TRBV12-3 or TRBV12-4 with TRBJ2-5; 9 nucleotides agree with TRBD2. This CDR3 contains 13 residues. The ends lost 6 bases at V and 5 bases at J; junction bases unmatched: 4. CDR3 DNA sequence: TGTGCCAGCAGGTATAGCGGGGGTGAGACCCAGTACTTC. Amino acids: CASRYSGGETQYF.

The CDR3 DNA reads TGTGCCAGCAGCATAGACAGGAACACTGAAGCTTTCTTT. Translating gives CASSIDRNTEAFF. The chain carries TRBV5-5 and TRBJ1-1, with D perhaps TRBD1 (5 bases). Per the germline V gene, CDR1 is SGHKS and CDR2 is YYEKEE (reference sequence). V was cut by 4 bases and J by 1 base, with 8 bases left in between. The CDR3 consists of 13 residues.

DNA for the CDR3: TGTGCCAGCAGCTTGTTAGAGTACGAGCAGTACTTC. This sequence encodes CASSLLEYEQYF. This chain links TRBV5-6 with TRBJ2-7; D gene uncertain. The CDR3 is 12 amino acids. Germline assignment: CDR1 SGHDT and CDR2 YYEEEE. V shed 1 base and J shed 4 bases, with 6 bases lying between them.

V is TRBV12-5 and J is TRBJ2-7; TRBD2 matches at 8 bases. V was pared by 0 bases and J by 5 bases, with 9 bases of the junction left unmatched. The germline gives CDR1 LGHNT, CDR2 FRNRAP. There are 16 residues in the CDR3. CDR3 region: CASGLVRGGTRNEQYF. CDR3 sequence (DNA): TGTGCTAGTGGTTTGGTAAGGGGGGGGACTAGGAACGAGCAGTACTTC.

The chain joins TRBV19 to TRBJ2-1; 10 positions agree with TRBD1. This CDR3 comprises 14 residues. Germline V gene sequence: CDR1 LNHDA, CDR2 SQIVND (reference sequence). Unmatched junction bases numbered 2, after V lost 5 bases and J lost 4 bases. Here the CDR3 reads CASSWDRGYNEQFF. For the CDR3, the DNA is TGTGCCAGTAGTTGGGACAGGGGATACAATGAGCAGTTCTTC.

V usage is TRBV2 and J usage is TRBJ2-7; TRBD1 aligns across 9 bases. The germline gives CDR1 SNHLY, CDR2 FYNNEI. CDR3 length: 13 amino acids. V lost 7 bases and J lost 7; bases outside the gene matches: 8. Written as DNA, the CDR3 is TGTGCCAGCACCGGGACAGGGACTGGGGAGCAGTACTTC. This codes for CASTGTGTGEQYF.

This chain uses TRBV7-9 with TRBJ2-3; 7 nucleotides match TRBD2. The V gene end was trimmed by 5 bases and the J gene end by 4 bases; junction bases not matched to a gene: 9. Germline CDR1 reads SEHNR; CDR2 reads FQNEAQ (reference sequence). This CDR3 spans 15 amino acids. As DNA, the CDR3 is TGTGCCAGCAGCCCCCCGGGACTAAAGGCAGATACGCAGTATTTT. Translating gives CASSPPGLKADTQYF.

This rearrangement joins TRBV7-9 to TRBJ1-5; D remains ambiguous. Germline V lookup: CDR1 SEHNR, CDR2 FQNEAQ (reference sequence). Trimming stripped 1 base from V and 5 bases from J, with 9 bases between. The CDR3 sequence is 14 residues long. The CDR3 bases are TGTGCCAGCAGCTTAGACAGTTATTATCAGCCCCAGCATTTT. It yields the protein CASSLDSYYQPQHF.

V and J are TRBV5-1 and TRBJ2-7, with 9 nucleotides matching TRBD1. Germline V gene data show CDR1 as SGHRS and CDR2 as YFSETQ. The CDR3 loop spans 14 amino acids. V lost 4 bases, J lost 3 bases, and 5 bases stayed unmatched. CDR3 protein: CASSLGTGYYEQYF. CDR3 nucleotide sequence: TGCGCCAGCAGCCTCGGGACAGGGTACTACGAGCAGTACTTC. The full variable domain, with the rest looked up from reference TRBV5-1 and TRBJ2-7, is KAGVTQTPRYLIKTRGQQVTLSCSPISGHRSVSWYQQTPGQGLQFLFEYFSETQRNKGNFPGRFSGRQFSNSRSEMNVSTLELGDSALYLCASSLGTGYYEQYFGPGTRLTVT.

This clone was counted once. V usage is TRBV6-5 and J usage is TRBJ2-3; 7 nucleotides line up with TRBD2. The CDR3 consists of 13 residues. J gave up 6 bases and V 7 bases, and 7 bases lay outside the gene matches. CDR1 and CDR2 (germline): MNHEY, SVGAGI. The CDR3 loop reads CASTERGSDTQYF. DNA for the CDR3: TGTGCCAGCACCGAGCGGGGTTCGGATACGCAGTATTTT.

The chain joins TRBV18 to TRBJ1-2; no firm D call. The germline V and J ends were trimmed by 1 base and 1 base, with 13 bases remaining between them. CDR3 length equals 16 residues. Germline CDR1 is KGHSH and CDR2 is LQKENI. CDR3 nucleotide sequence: TGTGCCAGCTCACCACTAAATCGAGCGGATAACTATGGCTACACCTTC. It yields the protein CASSPLNRADNYGYTF.

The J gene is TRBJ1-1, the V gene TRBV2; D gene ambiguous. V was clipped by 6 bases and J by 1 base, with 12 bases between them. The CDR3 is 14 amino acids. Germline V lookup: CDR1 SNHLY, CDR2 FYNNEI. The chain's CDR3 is CASRGLGGNTEAFF. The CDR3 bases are TGTGCCAGCAGGGGTCTCGGCGGGAACACTGAAGCTTTCTTT.

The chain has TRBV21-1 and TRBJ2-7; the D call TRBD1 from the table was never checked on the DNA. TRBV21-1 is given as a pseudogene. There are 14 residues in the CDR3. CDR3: CASSRGTETYEQYF. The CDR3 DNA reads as TGTGCCAGCAGCCGGGGGACAGAAACCTACGAGCAGTACTTC.

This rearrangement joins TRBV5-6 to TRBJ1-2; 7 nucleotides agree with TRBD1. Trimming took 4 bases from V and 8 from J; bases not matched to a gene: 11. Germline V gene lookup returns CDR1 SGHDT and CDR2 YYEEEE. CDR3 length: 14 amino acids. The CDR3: CASSLLTGDSGYTF. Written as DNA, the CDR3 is TGTGCCAGCAGCCTCCTTACAGGGGATTCAGGCTACACCTTC.

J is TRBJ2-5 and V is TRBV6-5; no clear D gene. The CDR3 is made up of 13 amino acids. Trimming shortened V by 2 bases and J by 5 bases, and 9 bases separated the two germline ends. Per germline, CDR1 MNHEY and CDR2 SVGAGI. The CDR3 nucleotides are TGTGCCAGCAGTTACAGTAGTTGGGAGACCCAGTACTTC. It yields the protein CASSYSSWETQYF.

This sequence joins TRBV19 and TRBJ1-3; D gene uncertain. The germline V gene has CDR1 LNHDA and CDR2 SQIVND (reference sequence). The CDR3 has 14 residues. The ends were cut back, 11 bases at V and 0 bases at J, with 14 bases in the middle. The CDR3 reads CACEASSSGNTIYF. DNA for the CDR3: TGTGCCTGCGAGGCGTCAAGCTCTGGAAACACCATATATTTT.

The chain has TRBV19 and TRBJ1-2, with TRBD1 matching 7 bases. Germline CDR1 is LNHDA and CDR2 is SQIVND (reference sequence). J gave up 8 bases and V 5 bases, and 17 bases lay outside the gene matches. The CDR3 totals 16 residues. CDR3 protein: CASSPDRVDRVWGYTF. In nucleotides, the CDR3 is TGTGCCAGTAGTCCTGACAGGGTGGATCGGGTGTGGGGCTACACCTTC.